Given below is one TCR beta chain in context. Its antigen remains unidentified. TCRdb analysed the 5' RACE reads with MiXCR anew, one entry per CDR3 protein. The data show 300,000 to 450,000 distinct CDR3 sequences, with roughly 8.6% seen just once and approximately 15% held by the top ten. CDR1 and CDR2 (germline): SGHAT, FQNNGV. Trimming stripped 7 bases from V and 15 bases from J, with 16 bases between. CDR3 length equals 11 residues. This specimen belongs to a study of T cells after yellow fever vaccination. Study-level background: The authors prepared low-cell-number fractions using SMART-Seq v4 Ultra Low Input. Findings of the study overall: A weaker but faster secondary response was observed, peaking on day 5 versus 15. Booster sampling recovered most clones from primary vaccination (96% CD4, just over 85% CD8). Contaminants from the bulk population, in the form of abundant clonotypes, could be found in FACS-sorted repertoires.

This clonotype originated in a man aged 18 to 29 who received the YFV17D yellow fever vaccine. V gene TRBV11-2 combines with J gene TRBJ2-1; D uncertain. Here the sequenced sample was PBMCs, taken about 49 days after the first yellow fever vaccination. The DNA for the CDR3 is TGTGCCAGCACGCTCGGTCGGGTGGGGTTCTTC. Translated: CASTLGRVGFF. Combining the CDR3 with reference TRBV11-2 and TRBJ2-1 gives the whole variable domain EAGVAQSPRYKIIEKRQSVAFWCNPISGHATLYWYQQILGQGPKLLIQFQNNGVVDDSQLPKDRFSAERLKGVDSTLKIQPAKLEDSAVYLCASTLGRVGFFGPGTRLTVL.